This T cell receptor beta chain is from a study of T cells in Graves' hyperthyroidism and ophthalmopathy. Researchers took RNA transcripts and amplified the TCR beta CDR3 regions from them. A set of HTBI primers served as the primers for a first-round RT-PCR of the TCR CDR3. TCRdb passed the multiplex PCR reads through MiXCR, listing each CDR3 protein once. Among hundreds of thousands of distinct CDR3 sequences, about 20% were seen once, and the ten largest hold roughly 44%. There are 19 residues in the CDR3. V dropped 3 bases and J dropped 4 bases, with 25 bases sitting between them. The chain recombines TRBV12-3 or TRBV12-4 with TRBJ1-5; D is possibly TRBD1 (6 bases). What was sequenced was blood. The TCR was taken from a man aged 35 to 55 with Graves' ophthalmopathy. The CDR3 reads CASSFVGGTRRIINQPQHF. CDR3 coding DNA: TGTGCCAGCAGTTTTGTCGGCGGGACAAGACGGATAATTAATCAGCCCCAGCATTTT.